This T cell receptor beta chain was sequenced for a study of T cell responses to AZD1222 COVID-19 vaccine. Study-wide results and limits: Nearly half of spike-specific TCRs reportedly target unmutated variant regions. After the peak T cell response, and only then, were repertoires sampled.

The CDR3 is 16 amino acids. The ends lost 3 bases at V and 2 bases at J; junction bases unmatched: 9. The germline CDR1 and CDR2 sequences are ENHRY and SYGVKD. Data came from immunoSEQ multiplex PCR; TCRdb stores just in-frame clones and leaves some out. Altogether 200,000 or so clones are present, approximately 93% being singletons, with the ten largest covering 0.95% to 1.1%. A note on this clone: What it binds is not known.

The TCR comes from an adult who received the AZD1222 COVID-19 vaccine. This specimen was peripheral blood, taken 28 days after the second AZD1222 dose. The chain combines TRBV10-3 with TRBJ2-7; 8 positions agree with TRBD2. CDR3 in amino acids: CAISDSVAGGTYEQYF. The CDR3, as DNA: TGTGCCATCAGTGATTCTGTGGCGGGGGGAACCTACGAGCAGTACTTC.